This TCR beta chain was recovered during a study of T cells in localized non-small cell lung cancer. Study-level results: Heterogeneity cannot be ruled out, as sequencing used one tumor region only. In the blood, greater T cell density corresponded to longer overall survival. There were a median around 59 of the top 100 tumor clones appearing in adjacent lung.

This clone was seen a handful of times. Antigen: not known. With 5 bases removed from V and 6 bases from J, the gap between germline ends came to 34 bases. CDR1 is SGHVS and CDR2 is FQNEAQ in the germline V gene. The CDR3 contains 20 residues. Clones were sequenced by immunoSEQ multiplex PCR, and TCRdb holds only the in-frame ones, with some missing. The repertoire holds 25,000 to 30,000 clones, with approximately 90% as singletons. The sequencing used peripheral blood, collected before any cancer treatment. This sequence originates from an older female donor with stage III squamous cell lung carcinoma. The chain links TRBV7-8 to TRBJ2-5; the D gene is possibly TRBD2 (6 bases). This CDR3 is CASSQRGFDSSGTPVKTQYF. Written as DNA, the CDR3 is TGTGCCAGCAGCCAACGAGGGTTTGACAGTTCCGGGACTCCCGTTAAGACCCAGTACTTC.